The 29 T cell receptor beta chains reported below all come from one sample, sequenced in a study of blood T cell repertoires in COVID-19. The repertoire was sequenced with immunoSEQ multiplex PCR; TCRdb's copy has only in-frame clones and lacks some. The table has fewer than 85,000 clones, around 67% seen once. Input material: peripheral blood. The receptor source for this set is a human donor with acute or convalescent COVID-19. The donor label of this sample is uncertain.

The chain couples TRBV6-5 to TRBJ2-2, with TRBD1 matching 9 bases. CDR1 is MNHEY, CDR2 SVGAGI, per germline. V trimming: 7 bases; J trimming: 5 bases; junction bases outside the gene matches: 5. CDR3 length equals 14 residues. Here the CDR3 reads CASTRTGETGELFF. The CDR3, as DNA: TGTGCCAGCACCAGGACAGGGGAAACCGGGGAGCTGTTTTTT.

The V and J genes are TRBV3-1 (or the pseudogene TRBV3-2) and TRBJ1-5; D uncertain. The V gene lost 1 base and the J gene lost 5 bases, with 6 bases spanning the gap. From germline, CDR1 is LGHDT and CDR2 YNNKEL (reference sequence). This CDR3 is 13 amino acids long. CDR3 sequence (DNA): TGTGCCAGCAGCCAAGGAGGTGATCAGCCCCAGCATTTT. The encoded protein is CASSQGGDQPQHF.

The V call is TRBV4-1, the J call TRBJ2-7, with D hard to call. CDR1 MGHRA and CDR2 YSYEKL come from the germline V gene. V was trimmed by 0 bases and J by 5 bases, leaving 14 bases between them. The CDR3 consists of 15 residues. CDR3 region: CASSQDRWSRNEQYV. The CDR3, as DNA: TGCGCCAGCAGCCAAGATCGGTGGAGCCGGAACGAGCAGTACGTC.

The rearrangement links TRBV6-5 to TRBJ1-2; 9 nucleotides line up with TRBD1. The CDR3 loop spans 13 amino acids. In germline, CDR1 is MNHEY, CDR2 SVGAGI. V lost 6 bases and J lost 4; bases outside the gene matches: 3. CDR3 in amino acids: CASRGQGSYGYTF. CDR3 DNA sequence: TGTGCCAGCAGAGGACAGGGGTCCTATGGCTACACCTTC.

This clone was detected only once. The chain employs TRBV11-2 and TRBJ1-6; D possibly corresponds to TRBD1 (5 bases). The CDR3 sequence is 18 residues long. From germline, CDR1 is SGHAT and CDR2 FQNNGV. The germline V and J ends were trimmed by 3 bases and 7 bases, with 22 bases remaining between them. The CDR3 DNA reads TGTGCCAGCAGCTTTCGTAAGCTTGGGGAGGGGAAGAATTCACCCCTCCACTTT. It encodes CASSFRKLGEGKNSPLHF.

V gene TRBV28 combines with J gene TRBJ1-4; no reliable D call. V was cut by 6 bases and J by 6 bases, with 5 bases left in between. The CDR3 consists of 11 residues. Germline values: CDR1 MDHEN, CDR2 SYDVKM. The CDR3 DNA reads as TGTGCCAGCAGAGAGGATGAAAAACTGTTTTTT. As protein: CASREDEKLFF.

The chain joins TRBV5-8 to TRBJ2-5; a weak D match, TRBD2 (5 bases). Germline V gene data show CDR1 as SGHTS and CDR2 as YDEGEE. This CDR3 is 16 amino acids long. Trimming pared 6 bases from V and 4 bases from J, leaving 22 bases between. The CDR3 nucleotides are TGTGCCAGCATCCCGAGCTGGACCCGCGAGGGAGAGACCCAGTACTTC. It yields the protein CASIPSWTREGETQYF. The whole variable domain, remainder taken from reference TRBV5-8 and TRBJ2-5, is EAGVTQSPTHLIKTRGQQATLRCSPISGHTSVYWYQQALGLGLQFLLWYDEGEERNRGNFPPRFSGRQFPNYSSELNVNALELEDSALYLCASIPSWTREGETQYFGPGTRLLVL.

This rearrangement joins TRBV4-2 to TRBJ2-1; 14 bases match TRBD2. Germline CDR1 LGHNA, CDR2 YNFKEQ. The CDR3 is 18 residues long. V lost 1 base to trimming and J lost 0 bases; unmatched junction nucleotides: 2. The CDR3 DNA reads as TGTGCCAGCAGCCAAGGGACTAGCGGGGGGAGCTCCTACAATGAGCAGTTCTTC. Protein sequence: CASSQGTSGGSSYNEQFF.

The chain's CDR3 is CATKGRGGPDTQYF. The CDR3 DNA reads as TGTGCCACCAAGGGGCGGGGGGGACCAGATACGCAGTATTTT. The chain has TRBV27 and TRBJ2-3; 9 nucleotides align to TRBD2. V was clipped by 10 bases and J by 4 bases; unmatched bases: 9. The CDR3 has 14 amino acids. Germline loops: CDR1 MNHEY, CDR2 SMNVEV (reference sequence).

The chain carries TRBV11-3 and TRBJ2-3; TRBD1 is a possible D gene (6 bases). This CDR3 spans 15 amino acids. Germline V gene lookup returns CDR1 SGHNT and CDR2 YENEEA. V lost 5 bases, J lost 1 base, and 13 bases lay in between. The CDR3 spells CASSPGQWGTDTQYF. The CDR3, as DNA: TGTGCCAGCAGCCCTGGACAGTGGGGCACAGATACGCAGTATTTT.

V usage is TRBV7-3 and J usage is TRBJ2-3; no clear D. The CDR3 spans 14 residues. V lost 0 bases and J lost 6, with 10 bases in between. Germline V CDR1 and CDR2: SGHTA, FQGTGA. The CDR3 here is CASSLTAATDTQYF. CDR3 in DNA: TGTGCCAGCAGCTTAACGGCGGCCACGGATACGCAGTATTTT.

The chain uses TRBV25-1 and TRBJ1-3; 7 positions agree with TRBD1. The CDR3 covers 13 residues. Trimming at V came to 4 bases and at J to 7 bases, leaving 4 bases not matched to a gene. Per germline, CDR1 MGHDK and CDR2 SYGVNS. The CDR3 reads CASSVTGTNTIYF. Written as DNA, the CDR3 is TGTGCCAGCAGTGTGACAGGGACGAACACCATATATTTT.

The CDR3 spells CATSRDPGGNTGELFF. The CDR3, as DNA: TGTGCCACCAGCAGAGATCCAGGGGGGAACACCGGGGAGCTGTTTTTT. The J gene is TRBJ2-2, the V gene TRBV15; 7 bases map to TRBD1. Germline V CDR1 and CDR2: LNHNV, YYDKDF (reference sequence). J was trimmed by 1 base and V by 0 bases; bases with no gene match: 2. The CDR3 extends over 16 amino acids. Drawing the rest from reference TRBV15 and TRBJ2-2, the complete variable domain is DAMVIQNPRYQVTQFGKPVTLSCSQTLNHNVMYWYQQKSSQAPKLLFHYYDKDFNNEADTPDNFQSRRPNTSFCFLDIRSPGLGDTAMYLCATSRDPGGNTGELFFGEGSRLTVL.

This clone was observed a handful of times. J is TRBJ2-1 and V is TRBV20-1; D gene unclear. This CDR3 has 11 amino acids. CDR1 and CDR2 (germline): DFQATT, SNEGSKA (reference sequence). CDR3 DNA sequence: TGCACTCCCCAACAGTACAATGAGCAGTTCTTC. This sequence encodes CTPQQYNEQFF.

This clone has just one count. The CDR3 DNA is TGCGCCAGCAGCTTAGCGGGTGAGACCCAGTACTTC. The encoded protein is CASSLAGETQYF. This sequence joins TRBV5-1 and TRBJ2-5; tentative D call: TRBD2 (6 bases). The CDR3 totals 12 residues. With 2 bases removed from V and 5 bases from J, the gap between germline ends came to 7 bases. The germline V gene has CDR1 SGHRS and CDR2 YFSETQ.

The genes are TRBV19 and TRBJ1-2; tentative D call: TRBD1 (6 bases). The ends were cut back, 4 bases at V and 6 bases at J, with 18 bases in the middle. This CDR3 has 15 residues. The germline CDR1 and CDR2 sequences are LNHDA and SQIVND (reference sequence). CDR3 in amino acids: CASSTLGTPGDGYTF. As DNA, the CDR3 is TGTGCCAGTAGTACCCTCGGGACACCCGGAGATGGCTACACCTTC. Full variable domain (missing parts from reference TRBV19 and TRBJ1-2): DGGITQSPKYLFRKEGQNVTLSCEQNLNHDAMYWYRQDPGQGLRLIYYSQIVNDFQKGDIAEGYSVSREKKESFPLTVTSAQKNPTAFYLCASSTLGTPGDGYTFGSGTRLTVV.

The rearrangement links TRBV6-5 to TRBJ1-4; 7 nucleotides agree with TRBD1. Looked up from germline, CDR1 is MNHEY and CDR2 is SVGAGI. The CDR3 extends over 16 amino acids. J was trimmed by 8 bases and V by 0 bases; bases with no gene match: 9. CDR3 protein: CASSYSREDREEKLFF. CDR3 coding DNA: TGTGCCAGCAGTTACTCGAGGGAAGACAGGGAAGAAAAACTGTTTTTT.

J is TRBJ1-2 and V is TRBV24-1; D gene ambiguous. Germline CDR1 is KGHDR and CDR2 is SFDVKD. There are 13 residues in the CDR3. Deletions cut 1 base from V and 4 bases from J, with 6 bases between. The CDR3 DNA follows: TGTGCCACCAGTGATTTAGAGGGCTATGGCTACACCTTC. It translates to CATSDLEGYGYTF.

V gene TRBV6-5 combines with J gene TRBJ1-3, with a possible D match to TRBD1 (6 bases). The CDR3 totals 14 residues. V lost 6 bases to trimming and J lost 2 bases, with 11 bases between them. Germline CDR1 reads MNHEY; CDR2 reads SVGAGI. This CDR3 is CASRLQGTGNTIYF. The CDR3, as DNA: TGTGCCAGCAGGCTACAGGGCACTGGAAACACCATATATTTT.

This chain joins TRBV28 and TRBJ2-2; 7 nucleotides line up with TRBD2. Germline CDR1 and CDR2: MDHEN and SYDVKM. The CDR3 has 13 amino acids. The J segment lost 4 bases and the V segment lost 6 bases, leaving 2 bases of the junction unmatched. Here the CDR3 reads CASSGGFTGELFF. In nucleotides, the CDR3 is TGTGCCAGCAGCGGGGGGTTCACCGGGGAGCTGTTTTTT.

This clone was found once. The V call is TRBV28, the J call TRBJ2-3, with TRBD2 identical over 9 bases. The CDR3 runs 15 residues. J lost 4 bases, V lost 6 bases, and 8 bases had no gene match. The germline CDR1 and CDR2 sequences are MDHEN and SYDVKM. CDR3 in amino acids: CASRDRGGASDTQYF. The CDR3 DNA sequence: TGTGCCAGCAGGGATCGCGGGGGGGCTTCAGATACGCAGTATTTT. The full variable domain, completed using reference TRBV28 and TRBJ2-3, is DVKVTQSSRYLVKRTGEKVFLECVQDMDHENMFWYRQDPGLGLRLIYFSYDVKMKEKGDIPEGYSVSREKKERFSLILESASTNQTSMYLCASRDRGGASDTQYFGPGTRLTVL.

This clone was detected once. V gene TRBV13 combines with J gene TRBJ2-7; TRBD2 matches at 8 bases. The V segment lost 6 bases and the J segment 9 bases; nucleotides outside the gene matches: 19. Germline values: CDR1 PRHDT, CDR2 FYEKMQ (reference sequence). This CDR3 is built from 16 residues. CDR3 in DNA: TGTGCCAGCAGTACGAAGAGGCGGGAGGCAACCTCAACGCAGTACTTC. This translates into CASSTKRREATSTQYF.

This clone was detected a few times. The chain uses TRBV7-3 and TRBJ2-1; 7 bases line up with TRBD2. CDR3 length: 13 residues. Germline assignment: CDR1 SGHTA and CDR2 FQGTGA. The V segment lost 5 bases and the J segment 7 bases; nucleotides outside the gene matches: 5. CDR3 nucleotide sequence: TGTGCCAGCAGCAGCGGGACGCGGAATGAGCAGTTCTTC. Its protein product is CASSSGTRNEQFF.

V is TRBV27 and J is TRBJ2-5, with a weak D call TRBD2 (5 bases). V was shortened by 4 bases and J by 1 base, with 10 bases between the two germline ends. CDR3 length: 14 residues. The V gene's germline CDR1 is MNHEY and CDR2 SMNVEV (reference sequence). The CDR3 here is CASSSGIFQETQYF. The CDR3 bases are TGTGCCAGCAGTTCCGGGATATTCCAAGAGACCCAGTACTTC.

The chain couples TRBV2 to TRBJ1-3; D not certain. The CDR3 is made up of 12 amino acids. Looked up from germline, CDR1 is SNHLY and CDR2 is FYNNEI. For the CDR3, the DNA is TGTGCGGCCTTGGGAGCTGGAAACACCATATATTTT. It yields the protein CAALGAGNTIYF.

This chain joins TRBV18 and TRBJ2-6; 7 bases are shared with TRBD1. This CDR3 is 19 amino acids long. From germline, CDR1 is KGHSH and CDR2 LQKENI. Trimming cost V 4 bases and J 1 base; bases outside gene matches: 13. As DNA, the CDR3 is TGTGCCAGCTCACTGATTGGGACAGACCCTTCTTCTGGGGCCAACGTCCTGACTTTC. Translated, it gives CASSLIGTDPSSGANVLTF.

The J gene is TRBJ2-2, the V gene TRBV5-4; no clear D. This CDR3 region has 16 residues. Germline CDR1 SGHNT, CDR2 YYREEE (reference sequence). Trimming left V 0 bases short and J 0 bases short, with 9 bases between. Here the CDR3 DNA reads TGTGCCAGCAGCTTGGGTTCAGGAACGAACACCGGGGAGCTGTTTTTT. Its translation: CASSLGSGTNTGELFF.

V and J are TRBV15 and TRBJ2-1, with TRBD2 identical over 8 bases. V trimming: 3 bases; J trimming: 6 bases; junction bases outside the gene matches: 4. This CDR3 has 14 residues. Per germline, CDR1 LNHNV and CDR2 YYDKDF (reference sequence). The CDR3 DNA follows: TGTGCCACCAGCAGCGGGAGGGCCCTCAATGAGCAGTTCTTC. It specifies CATSSGRALNEQFF.

The chain recombines TRBV2 with TRBJ2-1, with 7 positions matching TRBD1. Germline assignment: CDR1 SNHLY and CDR2 FYNNEI. This CDR3 spans 16 amino acids. Trimming took 11 bases from V and 10 from J; bases not matched to a gene: 23. The CDR3 is CAARDSPLLGPGEQFF. CDR3 coding DNA: TGTGCCGCCCGGGACAGCCCCTTACTAGGCCCGGGGGAGCAGTTCTTC.